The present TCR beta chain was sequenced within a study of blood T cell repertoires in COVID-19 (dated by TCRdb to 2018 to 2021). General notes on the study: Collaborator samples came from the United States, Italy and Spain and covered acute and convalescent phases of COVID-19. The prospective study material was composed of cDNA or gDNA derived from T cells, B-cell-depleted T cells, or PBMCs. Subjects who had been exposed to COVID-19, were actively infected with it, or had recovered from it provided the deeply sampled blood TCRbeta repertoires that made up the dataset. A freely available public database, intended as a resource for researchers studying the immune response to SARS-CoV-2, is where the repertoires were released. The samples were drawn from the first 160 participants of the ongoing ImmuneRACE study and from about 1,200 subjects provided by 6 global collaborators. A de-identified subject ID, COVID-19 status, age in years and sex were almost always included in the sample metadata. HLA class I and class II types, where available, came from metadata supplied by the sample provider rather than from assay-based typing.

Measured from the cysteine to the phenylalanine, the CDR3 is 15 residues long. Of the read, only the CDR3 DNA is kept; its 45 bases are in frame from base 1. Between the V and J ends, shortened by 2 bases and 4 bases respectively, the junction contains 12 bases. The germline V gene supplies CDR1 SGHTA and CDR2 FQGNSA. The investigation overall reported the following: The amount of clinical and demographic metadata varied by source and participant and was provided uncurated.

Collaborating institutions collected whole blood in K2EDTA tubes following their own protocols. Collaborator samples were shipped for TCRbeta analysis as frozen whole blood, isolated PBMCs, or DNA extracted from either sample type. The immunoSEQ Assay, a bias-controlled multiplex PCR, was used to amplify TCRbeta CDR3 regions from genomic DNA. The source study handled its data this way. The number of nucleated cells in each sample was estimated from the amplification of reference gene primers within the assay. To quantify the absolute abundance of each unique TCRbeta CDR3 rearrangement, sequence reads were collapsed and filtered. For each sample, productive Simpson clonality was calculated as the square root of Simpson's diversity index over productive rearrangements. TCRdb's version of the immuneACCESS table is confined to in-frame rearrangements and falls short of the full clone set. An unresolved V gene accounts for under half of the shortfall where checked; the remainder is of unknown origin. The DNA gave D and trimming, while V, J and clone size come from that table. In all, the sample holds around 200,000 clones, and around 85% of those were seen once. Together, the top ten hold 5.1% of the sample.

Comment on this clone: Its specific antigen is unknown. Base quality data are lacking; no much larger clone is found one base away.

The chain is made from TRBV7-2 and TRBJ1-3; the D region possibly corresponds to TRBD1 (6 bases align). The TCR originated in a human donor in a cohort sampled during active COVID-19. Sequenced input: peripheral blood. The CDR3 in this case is CASSLRGAYGNTIYF. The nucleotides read TGTGCCAGCAGCTTACGGGGGGCATACGGAAACACCATATATTTT.